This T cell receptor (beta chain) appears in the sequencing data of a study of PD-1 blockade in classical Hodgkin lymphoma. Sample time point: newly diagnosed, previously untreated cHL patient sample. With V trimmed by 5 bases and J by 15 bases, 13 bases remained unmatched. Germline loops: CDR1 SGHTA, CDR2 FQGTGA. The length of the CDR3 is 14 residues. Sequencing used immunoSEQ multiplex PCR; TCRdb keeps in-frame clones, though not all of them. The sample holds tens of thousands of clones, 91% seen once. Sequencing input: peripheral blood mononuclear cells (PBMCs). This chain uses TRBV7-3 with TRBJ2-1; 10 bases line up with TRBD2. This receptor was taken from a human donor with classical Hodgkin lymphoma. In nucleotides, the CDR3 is TGTGCCAGCAGCCCGGCTAGCGGGAGACAAGGGTGGTTCTTC. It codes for CASSPASGRQGWFF.